These 21 T cell receptor beta chains share one sample of origin, sequenced in a study of technical replicates of blood from a handful of donors. Some clones are missing from TCRdb's copy, which holds only in-frame ones; the method was immunoSEQ multiplex PCR. Of approximately 97,000 clones listed, around 95% are singletons. The sequenced sample consisted of T cells isolated from PBMCs. These receptors came from a human donor in good health.

For the CDR3, the DNA is TGCAGCGGTATGACAGGCAATGAGCAGTTCTTC. It yields the protein CSGMTGNEQFF. This rearrangement joins TRBV29-1 to TRBJ2-1, with D perhaps TRBD1 (6 bases). This CDR3 has 11 amino acids. Germline loops: CDR1 SQVTM, CDR2 ANQGSEA. V lost 7 bases, J lost 6 bases, and 10 bases lay in between.

The CDR3 DNA reads TGTGCCAGCAGTCCTAGAGCGGGAGTGGTAGAGACCCAGTACTTC. The encoded protein is CASSPRAGVVETQYF. The chain couples TRBV27 to TRBJ2-5; 8 nucleotides match TRBD2. This CDR3 spans 15 amino acids. Germline assignment: CDR1 MNHEY and CDR2 SMNVEV (reference sequence). Trimming cost V 5 bases and J 4 bases; bases outside gene matches: 9.

The chain carries TRBV19 and TRBJ1-4; no clear D gene. CDR3 length equals 14 residues. Between the trimmed V and J ends, which lost 4 bases and 4 bases, there was a span of 10 bases. Germline V gene sequence: CDR1 LNHDA, CDR2 SQIVND (reference sequence). The CDR3 bases are TGTGCCAGTAGTACCTTGGTCGGTAATGAAAAACTGTTTTTT. This encodes CASSTLVGNEKLFF.

The V and J genes are TRBV13 and TRBJ2-5; TRBD2 might be the D (6 bases). CDR1 PRHDT and CDR2 FYEKMQ come from the germline V gene (reference sequence). V lost 3 bases to trimming and J lost 1 base, with 9 bases between them. The CDR3 consists of 14 residues. CDR3 nucleotide sequence: TGTGCCAGCAGCTTGGGGGGAGCCCAAGAGACCCAGTACTTC. Amino acid sequence: CASSLGGAQETQYF.

The V call is TRBV11-2, the J call TRBJ2-7, with 11 bases lining up with TRBD2. This CDR3 has 16 residues. Germline-derived CDR1 and CDR2 are SGHAT and FQNNGV. V trimming: 3 bases; J trimming: 4 bases; junction bases outside the gene matches: 8. CDR3 nucleotide sequence: TGTGCCAGCAGCTTCACCTCGGGACTAGCGGCTTACGAGCAGTACTTC. This translates into CASSFTSGLAAYEQYF.

The chain links TRBV19 to TRBJ2-3; no clear D. V was pared by 4 bases and J by 3 bases, with 8 bases between. Per the germline V gene, CDR1 is LNHDA and CDR2 is SQIVND (reference sequence). The CDR3 is 13 residues long. As DNA, the CDR3 is TGTGCCAGTAGTACAGGTCATACAGATACGCAGTATTTT. Protein product: CASSTGHTDTQYF.

The chain links TRBV19 to TRBJ1-5; D ambiguous. Germline CDR1 is LNHDA and CDR2 is SQIVND (reference sequence). The CDR3 spans 13 residues. V lost 2 bases, J lost 4 bases, and 6 bases lay in between. The CDR3 spells CASSISGNQPQHF. CDR3 sequence (DNA): TGTGCCAGTAGTATATCAGGTAATCAGCCCCAGCATTTT. The full variable domain, with the rest looked up from reference TRBV19 and TRBJ1-5, is DGGITQSPKYLFRKEGQNVTLSCEQNLNHDAMYWYRQDPGQGLRLIYYSQIVNDFQKGDIAEGYSVSREKKESFPLTVTSAQKNPTAFYLCASSISGNQPQHFGDGTRLSIL.

Remarks on this clone: Compared with germline, one end of the junction differs, possibly owing to a read error. V and J are TRBV19 and TRBJ2-5, with 8 bases lining up with TRBD2. Germline V lookup: CDR1 LNHDA, CDR2 SQIVND (reference sequence). The CDR3 length is 16 residues. The CDR3 coding sequence is TGTGCCAGTAGTATTTCGGCGGGAGGTAACCAAGAGGCCCAGTACTTC. Its translation is CASSISAGGNQEAQYF.

The chain carries TRBV19 and TRBJ2-1; TRBD1 matches 11 bases. Germline-derived CDR1 and CDR2 are LNHDA and SQIVND (reference sequence). The CDR3 totals 15 residues. Losses at the gene ends were 3 bases for V and 7 bases for J; bases not matched to a gene: 5. The CDR3 protein is CASSIIGQGANEQFF. CDR3 DNA: TGTGCCAGTAGTATCATCGGACAGGGGGCAAATGAGCAGTTCTTC.

The CDR3 DNA sequence: TGTGCCAGCAGCCCGGGACAGACTGCGAATGAAAAACTGTTTTTT. Its protein product is CASSPGQTANEKLFF. The V call is TRBV7-3, the J call TRBJ1-4, with TRBD1 matching 7 bases. From germline, CDR1 is SGHTA and CDR2 FQGTGA. This CDR3 spans 15 amino acids. With 5 bases clipped from V and 5 bases from J, the junction kept 8 bases outside the gene matches.

Here the CDR3 reads CASSPPLALSSYNEQFF. CDR3 in DNA: TGTGCCAGCTCACCCCCACTAGCGCTAAGCTCCTACAATGAGCAGTTCTTC. This chain connects TRBV18 to TRBJ2-1; TRBD2 matches 7 bases. CDR3 length: 17 residues. Germline assignment: CDR1 KGHSH and CDR2 LQKENI. V lost 3 bases and J lost 0; bases outside the gene matches: 8.

This sequence joins TRBV27 and TRBJ2-3; TRBD1 agrees at 7 bases. Per the germline V gene, CDR1 is MNHEY and CDR2 is SMNVEV (reference sequence). With V trimmed by 3 bases and J by 2 bases, 5 bases remained unmatched. CDR3 length equals 15 residues. The CDR3 bases are TGTGCCAGCAGTTTGAGGCAGGGGGACACAGATACGCAGTATTTT. This codes for CASSLRQGDTDTQYF.

The chain combines TRBV9 with TRBJ2-3; D gene unclear. The V and J ends lost 4 bases and 1 base respectively, with 19 bases between them. The CDR3 runs to 17 residues. Germline V gene sequence: CDR1 SGDLS, CDR2 YYNGEE. The CDR3 coding sequence is TGTGCCAGCAGCCCCCGATGGCCAAACCAAGGCACAGATACGCAGTATTTT. Protein product: CASSPRWPNQGTDTQYF.

The chain recombines TRBV2 with TRBJ2-7; possible D gene TRBD1, 6 bases. Trimming cost V 1 base and J 4 bases, with 14 bases left between them. The CDR3 has 15 residues. Germline lookup yields CDR1 SNHLY and CDR2 FYNNEI. The CDR3 spells CASSEEGQGLYEQYF. CDR3 coding DNA: TGTGCCAGCAGTGAAGAAGGGCAGGGGTTATACGAGCAGTACTTC.

The gene calls are TRBV5-1 and TRBJ1-5; weak D call: TRBD1 (6 bases). The CDR3 sequence is 19 residues long. Per germline, CDR1 SGHRS and CDR2 YFSETQ. V was pared by 2 bases and J by 3 bases, with 24 bases between. CDR3 coding DNA: TGCGCCAGCAGCTTCCCATACATCCAGGGGAATTGGGCCAATCAGCCCCAGCATTTT. Translating gives CASSFPYIQGNWANQPQHF.

The chain joins TRBV2 to TRBJ2-3, with a weak D call TRBD2 (6 bases). V was pared by 7 bases and J by 0 bases, with 14 bases between. The CDR3 totals 15 residues. Germline V gives CDR1 SNHLY, CDR2 FYNNEI. The DNA of the CDR3 is TGTGCCAGCAAAGCGGGCACAACGAGCACAGATACGCAGTATTTT. Amino acid sequence: CASKAGTTSTDTQYF.

The chain couples TRBV7-2 to TRBJ1-3, with 7 bases lining up with TRBD1. The J segment lost 3 bases and the V segment lost 5 bases, leaving 13 bases of the junction unmatched. The CDR3 runs 17 residues. Germline CDR1 and CDR2: SGHTA and FQGNSA. The CDR3, as DNA: TGTGCCAGCAGCCAGCTTTGGACAGGAGAAGATGGAAACACCATATATTTT. Its protein product is CASSQLWTGEDGNTIYF.

In nucleotides, the CDR3 is TGTGCCAGCAGTTACTTGACAGTCCCGGACACCATATATTTT. Amino acids: CASSYLTVPDTIYF. The chain is built from TRBV6-6 and TRBJ1-3; perhaps TRBD1 as D (5 bases). In germline, CDR1 is MNHNY, CDR2 SVGAGI (reference sequence). V gave up 1 base and J gave up 8 bases, with 12 bases separating them. This CDR3 contains 14 residues.

The V gene is TRBV5-1, the J gene TRBJ2-7; TRBD1 agrees at 7 bases. Per germline, CDR1 SGHRS and CDR2 YFSETQ. V lost 8 bases, J lost 6 bases, and 5 bases stayed unmatched. The CDR3 is 11 amino acids. CDR3 loop: CASTTGVEQYF. CDR3 in DNA: TGCGCCAGTACCACAGGGGTCGAGCAGTACTTC.

This chain joins TRBV7-6 and TRBJ2-5; possibly TRBD1 for D (7 bases). This CDR3 comprises 14 residues. The V gene lost 1 base and the J gene lost 5 bases, with 11 bases spanning the gap. The germline V gene encodes CDR1 SGHVS and CDR2 FNYEAQ. CDR3 nucleotides: TGTGCCAGCAGCTTAGGTCCAGGGGGGGAGACCCAGTACTTC. As protein: CASSLGPGGETQYF.

The V gene is TRBV5-6, the J gene TRBJ2-7; 12 nucleotides line up with TRBD2. The V segment lost 0 bases and the J segment 7 bases; nucleotides outside the gene matches: 2. CDR1 is SGHDT, CDR2 YYEEEE, per germline. The length of the CDR3 is 14 residues. Here the CDR3 reads CASSLGLAGEEQYF. CDR3 bases: TGTGCCAGCAGCTTGGGACTAGCGGGAGAAGAGCAGTACTTC. Drawing the rest from reference TRBV5-6 and TRBJ2-7, the complete variable domain is DAGVTQSPTHLIKTRGQQVTLRCSPKSGHDTVSWYQQALGQGPQFIFQYYEEEERQRGNFPDRFSGHQFPNYSSELNVNALLLGDSALYLCASSLGLAGEEQYFGPGTRLTVT.